One and the same sample provided the 30 T cell receptor beta chains below, sequenced in a study of T cells in Graves' hyperthyroidism and ophthalmopathy. Amplified TCR beta CDR3 regions derived from RNA transcripts. Researchers ran a first-round RT-PCR on the TCR CDR3 using the HTBI primer set. From the multiplex PCR reads, TCRdb called clonotypes with MiXCR, one entry per CDR3 protein. The table lists approximately 100,000 distinct CDR3 sequences, around 50% of them singletons, with about 26% in the top ten. Specimen: blood. These receptors came from a man aged 40-49 years with Graves' hyperthyroidism.

In this sample, this clonotype turned up many times. CDR3: CASSPGEGAFSGNTIYF. CDR3 bases: TGCGCCAGCAGCCCTGGAGAGGGGGCTTTCTCTGGAAACACCATATATTTT. This chain uses TRBV5-1 with TRBJ1-3; 7 positions agree with TRBD1. The trim removed 4 bases at V and 0 bases at J, leaving 10 bases unmatched. The CDR3 spans 17 residues. CDR1 and CDR2 (germline): SGHRS, YFSETQ.

The rearrangement uses TRBV19 and TRBJ2-2; weak D call: TRBD2 (6 bases). V lost 11 bases, J lost 6 bases, and 22 bases lay in between. This CDR3 spans 15 amino acids. Germline V gene lookup returns CDR1 LNHDA and CDR2 SQIVND (reference sequence). DNA of the CDR3: TGTGCCTGGAGTGTACTCCTAGGAGGGGCCGGGGAGCTGTTTTTT. Its translation is CAWSVLLGGAGELFF. The complete variable domain, with remaining parts taken from reference TRBV19 and TRBJ2-2, reads DGGITQSPKYLFRKEGQNVTLSCEQNLNHDAMYWYRQDPGQGLRLIYYSQIVNDFQKGDIAEGYSVSREKKESFPLTVTSAQKNPTAFYLCAWSVLLGGAGELFFGEGSRLTVL.

Ten or more counts support this clonotype. This chain joins TRBV24-1 and TRBJ2-2; D uncertain. Trimming took off 9 bases at V and 5 bases at J, with 9 bases between the two ends. The length of the CDR3 is 12 residues. The germline V gene encodes CDR1 KGHDR and CDR2 SFDVKD. The CDR3 nucleotides are TGTGCCACCGGCCTTTCTACCGGGGAGCTGTTTTTT. Residues: CATGLSTGELFF.

This chain links TRBV30 with TRBJ2-2; D is uncertain. Between the trimmed V and J ends, which lost 5 bases and 5 bases, there was a span of 9 bases. This CDR3 contains 12 residues. Germline-derived CDR1 and CDR2 are GTSNPN and SVGIG (reference sequence). CDR3 nucleotides: TGTGCCTGGGCTAGTGGTACCGGGGAGCTGTTTTTT. Its protein is CAWASGTGELFF. Variable domain in full (rest from reference TRBV30 and TRBJ2-2): SQTIHQWPATLVQPVGSPLSLECTVEGTSNPNLYWYRQAAGRGLQLLFYSVGIGQISSEVPQNLSASRPQDRQFILSSKKLLLSDSGFYLCAWASGTGELFFGEGSRLTVL.

This clonotype has just one count. The V call is TRBV2, the J call TRBJ2-3; 7 nucleotides line up with TRBD2. The CDR3 extends over 17 amino acids. The V gene's germline CDR1 is SNHLY and CDR2 FYNNEI. The V segment lost 6 bases and the J segment 0 bases; nucleotides outside the gene matches: 12. For the CDR3, the DNA is TGTGCCAGCAGACCAGGACTAGGACCCGTCAGCACAGATACGCAGTATTTT. Translation gives CASRPGLGPVSTDTQYF.

This clonotype was seen many times. This rearrangement joins TRBV5-5 to TRBJ1-2, with a weak D call TRBD1 (5 bases). This CDR3 region has 13 residues. Deletions cut 1 base from V and 2 bases from J, with 6 bases between. Germline lookup yields CDR1 SGHKS and CDR2 YYEKEE (reference sequence). CDR3 coding DNA: TGTGCCAGCAGCTTGTCAGGGAACTATGGCTACACCTTC. Translating it yields CASSLSGNYGYTF.

Comments on this clonotype: The junction departs from germline at one end; a sequencing error may be responsible. The chain uses TRBV5-6 and TRBJ1-4; D ambiguous. The CDR3 is 14 amino acids. In germline, CDR1 is SGHDT, CDR2 YYEEEE. CDR3 sequence (DNA): TGTGCCAGCAGCCTCTGGACGGGGAATGAAAAACTGGTTTTT. Amino acids: CASSLWTGNEKLVF.

This clonotype was detected ten times or more. The CDR3 reads CASSPGTAADYGYTF. CDR3 bases: TGTGCCAGTAGTCCTGGGACGGCCGCTGACTATGGCTACACCTTC. The chain uses TRBV19 and TRBJ1-2; D may be TRBD1 (5 bases). V was cut by 5 bases and J by 3 bases, with 16 bases left in between. Germline-derived CDR1 and CDR2 are LNHDA and SQIVND (reference sequence). The CDR3 is 15 amino acids.

V gene TRBV9 combines with J gene TRBJ1-5; 7 bases align to TRBD1. The CDR3 sequence is 14 residues long. Trimming took 2 bases from V and 7 from J; bases not matched to a gene: 6. CDR1 and CDR2 from the germline V gene are SGDLS and YYNGEE. CDR3 residues: CASSVTGSGQPQHF. CDR3 coding DNA: TGTGCCAGCAGCGTGACAGGGTCCGGGCAGCCCCAGCATTTT.

This clonotype was seen repeatedly, ten times or more. V gene TRBV10-2 combines with J gene TRBJ2-1, with D perhaps TRBD1 or TRBD2 (5 bases each). The V end was cut by 4 bases, the J end by 9 bases, with 25 bases between. The length of the CDR3 is 17 residues. The V gene's germline CDR1 is WSHSY and CDR2 SAAADI. The CDR3 spells CASSGRTVAGSSGEQFF. CDR3 nucleotide sequence: TGCGCCAGCAGTGGCAGGACTGTCGCAGGGTCATCCGGTGAGCAGTTCTTC.

The rearrangement joins TRBV20-1 to TRBJ1-6; D is possibly TRBD1 (5 bases). Germline V lookup: CDR1 DFQATT, CDR2 SNEGSKA (reference sequence). The CDR3 consists of 15 residues. With 3 bases removed from V and 7 bases from J, the gap between germline ends came to 16 bases. CDR3 loop: CSARGVSGWNSPLHF. The DNA of the CDR3 is TGCAGTGCTAGGGGGGTTAGCGGGTGGAATTCACCCCTCCACTTT.

In its sample, this clonotype was seen many times. The rearrangement uses TRBV15 and TRBJ2-7; no reliable D call. The germline V gene has CDR1 LNHNV and CDR2 YYDKDF (reference sequence). Trimming removed 0 bases at V and 4 bases at J, with 7 bases between. CDR3 length: 13 residues. CDR3 nucleotides: TGTGCCACCAGCAGAGATCAAGAGTACGAGCAGTACTTC. This encodes CATSRDQEYEQYF.

This clonotype was detected once. V is TRBV7-2 and J is TRBJ1-6, with TRBD1 matching 7 bases. CDR3 length: 15 residues. Germline-derived CDR1 and CDR2 are SGHTA and FQGNSA. The ends lost 5 bases at V and 9 bases at J; junction bases unmatched: 10. CDR3 region: CASSPSRTGPSPLHF. The CDR3 bases are TGTGCCAGCAGCCCCTCCCGGACAGGTCCTTCACCCCTCCACTTT.

This clonotype was detected ten times or more. Here the CDR3 DNA reads TGTGCCAGCAGAATCGGGCAGTTTAACACCGGGGAGCTGTTTTTT. Protein sequence: CASRIGQFNTGELFF. The V call is TRBV12-3 or TRBV12-4, the J call TRBJ2-2, with D hard to call. V was trimmed by 6 bases and J by 2 bases, leaving 13 bases between them. The CDR3 loop spans 15 amino acids.

The chain has TRBV2 and TRBJ1-6; D gene ambiguous. Germline assignment: CDR1 SNHLY and CDR2 FYNNEI. CDR3 length: 13 residues. V lost 1 base to trimming and J lost 11 bases, with 9 bases between them. Here the CDR3 reads CASSEGSETPLHF. Here the CDR3 DNA reads TGTGCCAGCAGTGAAGGGTCTGAGACACCCCTCCACTTT.

In its sample, this clonotype was seen once. A much more abundant neighbour one base away suggests this may be a read error. The CDR3 here is CASSRQGDSYGYTF. CDR3 bases: TGTGCCAGCAGCCGACAGGGGGATTCCTATGGCTACACCTTC. This chain joins TRBV6-6 and TRBJ1-2, with TRBD1 identical over 9 bases. The CDR3 contains 14 residues. Germline assignment: CDR1 MNHNY and CDR2 SVGAGI (reference sequence). The J segment lost 4 bases and the V segment lost 6 bases, leaving 6 bases of the junction unmatched.

This clonotype was seen at least ten times. This chain's CDR3 is CASNAGSNQPQHF. CDR3 nucleotide sequence: TGTGCCAGCAATGCCGGCAGCAATCAGCCCCAGCATTTT. The gene calls are TRBV6-1 and TRBJ1-5; D is unresolved. Germline V lookup: CDR1 MNHNS, CDR2 SASEGT. The V end lost 7 bases, the J end lost 1 base, and 8 bases lay between the germline ends. CDR3 length: 13 residues.

This clonotype has ten or more counts. The V gene is TRBV19, the J gene TRBJ2-5; no clear D. Germline V lookup: CDR1 LNHDA, CDR2 SQIVND (reference sequence). V was clipped by 3 bases and J by 5 bases, with 22 bases between them. This CDR3 has 17 amino acids. CDR3: CASSMGIGLGFWETQYF. The DNA for the CDR3 is TGTGCCAGTAGTATGGGGATCGGGTTGGGCTTCTGGGAGACCCAGTACTTC.

The J gene is TRBJ1-5, the V gene TRBV7-2; D may be TRBD1 (6 bases). Trimming pared 0 bases from V and 14 bases from J, leaving 23 bases between. This CDR3 region has 16 residues. CDR1 and CDR2 (germline): SGHTA, FQGNSA. DNA for the CDR3: TGTGCCAGCAGCTTAGCTCCAAGTCGCAGGGGCTCCTACGAGCATTTT. Residues: CASSLAPSRRGSYEHF.

This clonotype occurred many times. The chain links TRBV11-3 to TRBJ1-2; the D is unclear. The length of the CDR3 is 14 residues. Trimming shortened V by 1 base and J by 2 bases, and 8 bases separated the two germline ends. Germline-derived CDR1 and CDR2 are SGHNT and YENEEA. CDR3 in amino acids: CASSLGRLNYGYTF. DNA for the CDR3: TGTGCCAGCAGCTTAGGCAGATTAAACTATGGCTACACCTTC.

Details on this clonotype: The CDR3 carries no conserved terminal phenylalanine or tryptophan, so it likely arises from a read error. The V call is TRBV7-6, the J call TRBJ2-1; D is possibly TRBD1 (6 bases). V was cut by 7 bases and J by 13 bases, with 23 bases left in between. The CDR3 totals 14 residues. Germline V gene data show CDR1 as SGHVS and CDR2 as FNYEAQ. CDR3 residues: CASKWPGGFETQFC. CDR3 DNA: TGTGCCAGCAAGTGGCCTGGGGGCTTTGAGACCCAGTTCTGC.

J is TRBJ2-1 and V is TRBV12-3 or TRBV12-4; D might be TRBD2 (6 bases). The germline V and J ends were trimmed by 9 bases and 15 bases, with 18 bases remaining between them. This CDR3 has 11 residues. DNA for the CDR3: TGTGCCAGTCGGGGGACGCAGGGAGGGTTCTTC. As protein: CASRGTQGGFF.

Points on this clonotype: The junction shows a germline mismatch at one end, possibly a read error. The V and J genes are TRBV15 and TRBJ2-6; 7 positions match TRBD2. The CDR3 covers 19 residues. Germline V gives CDR1 LNHNV, CDR2 YYDKDF (reference sequence). The CDR3 DNA is TGTGCCGCCAGCAGCCAAGATCGGGAGGCTTACTCTGGGGCCAACGTCCTGACTTTC. This codes for CAASSQDREAYSGANVLTF.

The chain combines TRBV7-2 with TRBJ2-1; D unresolved. The CDR3 extends over 12 amino acids. The germline V and J ends were trimmed by 6 bases and 12 bases, with 15 bases remaining between them. Germline CDR1 SGHTA, CDR2 FQGNSA. CDR3 residues: CASSVVGPSQFF. In DNA, the CDR3 is TGTGCCAGCAGTGTAGTCGGACCATCGCAGTTCTTC.

This clonotype has a count of ten or more. The V call is TRBV7-9, the J call TRBJ2-2; D ambiguous. This CDR3 is 14 amino acids long. V lost 1 base, J lost 4 bases, and 7 bases lay in between. Germline V gene lookup returns CDR1 SEHNR and CDR2 FQNEAQ (reference sequence). The CDR3 reads CASSLGGRTGELFF. The CDR3 coding sequence is TGTGCCAGCAGCTTAGGTGGGCGCACCGGGGAGCTGTTTTTT. Full variable domain (remainder filled in from reference TRBV7-9 and TRBJ2-2): DTGVSQNPRHKITKRGQNVTFRCDPISEHNRLYWYRQTLGQGPEFLTYFQNEAQLEKSRLLSDRFSAERPKGSFSTLEIQRTEQGDSAMYLCASSLGGRTGELFFGEGSRLTVL.

This clonotype was picked up many times. This rearrangement joins TRBV6-5 to TRBJ2-1; D unclear. The germline V and J ends were trimmed by 0 bases and 0 bases, with 12 bases remaining between them. Germline V gene data show CDR1 as MNHEY and CDR2 as SVGAGI. This CDR3 contains 17 residues. For the CDR3, the DNA is TGTGCCAGCAGTTACTCAATTGTAAGGAGCTCCTACAATGAGCAGTTCTTC. It codes for CASSYSIVRSSYNEQFF.

The chain is built from TRBV20-1 and TRBJ2-3; 13 bases fit TRBD2. The V gene end was trimmed by 6 bases and the J gene end by 11 bases; junction bases not matched to a gene: 5. The CDR3 runs to 12 residues. CDR1 DFQATT and CDR2 SNEGSKA come from the germline V gene (reference sequence). Here the CDR3 reads CSALAGGYEQYF. The CDR3 DNA reads TGCAGTGCACTAGCGGGGGGGTATGAGCAGTATTTT.

V gene TRBV29-1 combines with J gene TRBJ2-2; D could derive from TRBD1 or TRBD2 (5 bases each). Per the germline V gene, CDR1 is SQVTM and CDR2 is ANQGSEA. Trimming cost V 6 bases and J 5 bases, with 13 bases left between them. This CDR3 has 13 residues. The CDR3 nucleotides read TGCAGCGTGACCGGGACCCCGACCGGGGAGCTGTTTTTT. Its translation is CSVTGTPTGELFF.

Comment on this clonotype: Germline is not matched at one junction end, which may reflect a read error. The CDR3 reads CSARGDSASYEQCF. The CDR3 DNA follows: TGCAGTGCCAGAGGGGACAGTGCCTCCTACGAGCAGTGCTTC. V is TRBV20-1 and J is TRBJ2-7, with 7 bases identical to TRBD1. The CDR3 is 14 residues long. CDR1 and CDR2 from the germline V gene are DFQATT and SNEGSKA (reference sequence).

This clonotype has ten or more counts. J is TRBJ2-1 and V is TRBV20-1; TRBD2 agrees at 11 bases. Germline V gene lookup returns CDR1 DFQATT and CDR2 SNEGSKA (reference sequence). The CDR3 runs to 14 residues. Germline trimming cut 5 bases from V and 9 bases from J; bases unmatched to any gene: 9. CDR3 in amino acids: CSAPDSGRASEQFF. The DNA for the CDR3 is TGCAGTGCTCCGGATAGCGGGAGGGCCAGTGAGCAGTTCTTC.